The rows below give T cell receptor beta chains drawn from one sample of a study of blood T cell repertoires in COVID-19. Measured with immunoSEQ multiplex PCR; TCRdb has only the in-frame clones, and not every one. This table holds about 45,000 clones, around 80% found once. The sequenced sample was peripheral blood. The receptors derive from a man aged 65-85 years with acute or convalescent COVID-19. Each CDR3 is given with its conserved first and last residue. The order of the fields is V gene, clone size, D gene, J gene, CDR3 protein, CDR3 DNA. The D gene is left open where the match is weak. Some rows mark clone size as missing; the rest say once, few, many or name a class of expanded clone.

TRBV19	-	TRBD2	TRBJ2-2	CASSASHPSGGRDGELFF	TGTGCCAGTAGTGCCAGTCATCCTAGCGGGGGAAGGGACGGGGAGCTGTTTTTT
TRBV29-1	-	-	TRBJ1-1	CSVENRGGEGTEAFF	TGCAGCGTTGAAAATCGGGGAGGGGAGGGCACTGAAGCTTTCTTT
TRBV19	-	TRBD1	TRBJ2-2	CASRTGGVTGELFF	TGTGCCAGTAGGACAGGGGGCGTTACCGGGGAGCTGTTTTTT
TRBV28	-	TRBD1	TRBJ1-2	CASSSSGTGALNYGYTF	TGTGCCAGCAGTTCGTCCGGGACAGGCGCATTAAACTATGGCTACACCTTC
TRBV15	-	-	TRBJ1-4	CATSRAQGTSNEKLFF	TGTGCCACCAGCAGAGCGCAAGGGACAAGTAATGAAAAACTGTTTTTT
TRBV2	once	-	TRBJ1-2	CASAGTSGYTF	TGTGCCAGTGCAGGGACTTCTGGCTACACCTTC
TRBV5-8	medium-sized	TRBD1	TRBJ2-3	CASSSLTGTSTDTQYF	TGTGCCAGCAGCAGCTTGACAGGGACAAGCACAGATACGCAGTATTTT
TRBV5-8	-	-	TRBJ1-6	CASSSAGRTFNSPLHF	TGTGCCAGCAGCTCGGCGGGACGGACATTTAATTCACCCCTCCACTTT
TRBV9	once	-	TRBJ2-3	CASSVGPSTDTQYF	TGTGCCAGCAGCGTAGGGCCCAGCACAGATACGCAGTATTTT
TRBV5-6	-	-	TRBJ1-5	CASSLIGINQPQHF	TGTGCCAGCAGCTTGATCGGTATAAATCAGCCCCAGCATTTT
TRBV25-1	-	TRBD1	TRBJ2-7	CASRTGGSYEQYF	TGTGCCAGCAGGACAGGGGGCTCCTACGAGCAGTACTTC
TRBV6-2/TRBV6-3	-	TRBD2	TRBJ2-1	CASSSPRSSGANEQFF	TGTGCCAGCAGCAGCCCGAGGTCCAGCGGGGCCAATGAGCAGTTCTTC
TRBV4-1	-	-	TRBJ1-1	CASSQGTGGLGNTEAFF	TGCGCCAGCAGCCAAGGAACGGGAGGTTTGGGGAACACTGAAGCTTTCTTT
TRBV5-5	-	TRBD1	TRBJ1-6	CASSLVGQGMYSPLHF	TGTGCCAGCAGCTTGGTAGGACAGGGGATGTATTCACCCCTCCACTTT
TRBV24-1	once	TRBD1	TRBJ1-2	CATSAPGQPYVSYTF	TGTGCCACCAGTGCCCCGGGACAGCCCTATGTTAGCTACACCTTC
TRBV24-1	-	TRBD1	TRBJ2-5	CATSDSGTGGRETQYF	TGTGCCACCAGTGATTCCGGGACAGGGGGTCGGGAGACCCAGTACTTC
TRBV18	-	-	TRBJ1-1	CASSPPDRSPLTEAFF	TGTGCCAGCTCACCTCCTGACAGGAGCCCTCTCACTGAAGCTTTCTTT
TRBV5-4	-	-	TRBJ2-2	CASSPGQGPFGELFF	TGTGCCAGCAGCCCGGGACAAGGGCCCTTCGGGGAGCTGTTTTTT
TRBV4-3	-	-	TRBJ1-4	CASSQRWGLGEKLFF	TGCGCCAGCAGCCAGAGATGGGGACTAGGTGAAAAACTGTTTTTT
TRBV7-9	-	TRBD1	TRBJ2-7	CASSSSDRGGYEQYF	TGTGCCAGCAGCTCCTCGGACAGGGGAGGCTACGAGCAGTACTTC
TRBV4-2	once	-	TRBJ1-1	CASSQDRGTQGKAFF	TGTGCCAGCAGCCAAGATCGGGGTACACAGGGTAAGGCTTTCTTT
TRBV6-2/TRBV6-3	-	TRBD2	TRBJ2-3	CASSYGVWGGGLQNTQYF	TGTGCCAGCAGTTACGGGGTCTGGGGCGGGGGGCTACAGAATACGCAGTATTTT
TRBV5-6	-	-	TRBJ2-7	CASSGRGNPYEQYF	TGTGCCAGCAGCGGAAGGGGAAATCCCTACGAGCAGTACTTC
TRBV11-2	-	-	TRBJ2-6	CASSPRGHGWISGANVLTF	TGTGCCAGCAGCCCTAGGGGACACGGATGGATCTCTGGGGCCAACGTCCTGACTTTC
TRBV6-1	-	TRBD1	TRBJ2-3	CASSETGGRGTDTQYF	TGTGCCAGCAGTGAGACAGGGGGCAGAGGCACAGATACGCAGTATTTT
TRBV5-1	-	-	TRBJ2-3	CASGVGGSTDTQYF	TGCGCCAGCGGAGTGGGGGGAAGCACAGATACGCAGTATTTT
TRBV7-2	-	-	TRBJ1-1	CASSLDGIYTEAFF	TGTGCCAGCAGCTTAGACGGGATCTACACTGAAGCTTTCTTT
TRBV6-2/TRBV6-3	-	-	TRBJ1-1	CASSNTAGEGGTEAFF	TGTGCCAGCAGTAACACTGCTGGAGAAGGTGGCACTGAAGCTTTCTTT
TRBV19	-	-	TRBJ1-1	CASSISRDVKNTEAFF	TGTGCCAGTAGTATATCCAGGGATGTTAAGAACACTGAAGCTTTCTTT
TRBV7-3	-	-	TRBJ1-6	CASSLGRPGAGNSPLHF	TGTGCCAGCAGCTTAGGCAGGCCAGGTGCCGGTAATTCACCCCTCCACTTT
TRBV5-4	-	TRBD1	TRBJ1-2	CASSLSTGEYGYTF	TGTGCCAGCAGCTTATCGACAGGGGAATATGGCTACACCTTC
TRBV29-1	-	-	TRBJ1-6	CSVLDSVGSPLHF	TGCAGCGTCTTGGACTCCGTTGGTTCACCCCTCCACTTT
TRBV5-1	once	-	TRBJ2-2	CASSLDTSNTGELFF	TGCGCCAGCAGCTTGGACACGTCGAACACCGGGGAGCTGTTTTTT
TRBV7-2	-	-	TRBJ1-4	CASSFGLREKLFF	TGTGCCAGCAGCTTTGGGCTTCGTGAAAAACTGTTTTTT
TRBV7-3	-	-	TRBJ2-7	CASSLRSAVMVYEQYF	TGTGCCAGCAGCTTGCGGTCAGCAGTGATGGTCTACGAGCAGTACTTC
TRBV4-2	-	TRBD2	TRBJ2-3	CASRAYAGGSLDTQYF	TGTGCCAGCAGGGCTTATGCGGGGGGTTCTTTAGATACGCAGTATTTT